Listed here is a single T cell receptor beta chain. The CDR3 loop spans 18 amino acids. Per the germline V gene, CDR1 is LGHDT and CDR2 is YNNKEL (reference sequence). Unmatched junction bases numbered 12, after V lost 0 bases and J lost 4 bases. The data were obtained in a study of control samples from healthy donors and cancer patients. Sequencing was performed with immunoSEQ multiplex PCR; in TCRdb, only in-frame clones are kept and a portion is missing. The sample consists of about 50,000 clones, 85% to 95% of them appearing once. The specimen sequenced was PBMCs. The receptor was isolated from a man aged 25 to 45 with colorectal cancer. J is TRBJ1-2 and V is TRBV3-1 (or the pseudogene TRBV3-2); 9 positions match TRBD1. CDR3 region: CASSQDHFEGTGRYGYTF. As DNA, the CDR3 is TGTGCCAGCAGCCAAGATCACTTCGAGGGGACAGGGCGCTATGGCTACACCTTC.